The 29 T cell receptor beta chains listed next were all sequenced from one sample in a study of T cell responses to AZD1222 COVID-19 vaccine. Libraries were prepared by immunoSEQ multiplex PCR; TCRdb keeps only in-frame clonotypes and omits some of them. The sample gives 150,000 or so clones, 91% of which show up once; approximately 5.3% is in the top ten. Sequencing was performed on peripheral blood, taken on day 0 of AZD1222 vaccination. The source is an adult in good health.

The gene calls are TRBV28 and TRBJ1-5, with unresolved D. Germline values: CDR1 MDHEN, CDR2 SYDVKM. V was cut by 4 bases and J by 0 bases, with 1 base left in between. The CDR3 extends over 12 amino acids. The CDR3 is CASSYSNQPQHF. Here the CDR3 DNA reads TGTGCCAGCAGTTATAGCAATCAGCCCCAGCATTTT.

This chain connects TRBV7-9 to TRBJ1-4, with D perhaps matching TRBD1 (6 bases). Germline loops: CDR1 SEHNR, CDR2 FQNEAQ (reference sequence). The CDR3 extends over 14 amino acids. The V end lost 5 bases, the J end lost 5 bases, and 12 bases lay between the germline ends. CDR3 in DNA: TGTGCCAGCAGCCCAGGGACAAGGAATGAAAAACTGTTTTTT. It translates to CASSPGTRNEKLFF.

The chain is built from TRBV10-3 and TRBJ1-3, with TRBD1 as a possible D gene (5 bases). Germline CDR1 and CDR2: ENHRY and SYGVKD. V lost 6 bases and J 0 bases, leaving 6 bases between the germline ends. The CDR3 runs to 13 residues. For the CDR3, the DNA is TGTGCCATCAGCCAGGGCTCTGGAAACACCATATATTTT. Its translation is CAISQGSGNTIYF.

The chain links TRBV6-5 to TRBJ2-7, with D unclear. Trimming removed 0 bases from V and 0 bases from J, with 6 bases in between. CDR3 length equals 14 residues. CDR1 is MNHEY, CDR2 SVGAGI, per germline. The CDR3 sequence is CASSYSHSSYEQYF. DNA for the CDR3: TGTGCCAGCAGTTACTCTCATAGCTCCTACGAGCAGTACTTC.

The chain combines TRBV7-9 with TRBJ1-2, with D perhaps matching TRBD1 (5 bases). In germline, CDR1 is SEHNR, CDR2 FQNEAQ (reference sequence). This CDR3 region has 19 residues. The V end was cut by 4 bases, the J end by 6 bases, with 30 bases between. CDR3 nucleotides: TGTGCCAGCAGCTCCGTCGGAGCTGGGGACGAAGGTTTATACCATGGCTACACCTTC. Its protein product is CASSSVGAGDEGLYHGYTF.

The chain recombines TRBV5-1 with TRBJ2-1; possible D gene TRBD1, 6 bases. The CDR3 has 13 residues. The V end lost 1 base, the J end lost 4 bases, and 6 bases lay between the germline ends. CDR1 is SGHRS, CDR2 YFSETQ, per germline. The CDR3 region has the DNA TGCGCCAGCAGCTTGACAGGGTACAATGAGCAGTTCTTC. It yields the protein CASSLTGYNEQFF.

The V and J genes are TRBV2 and TRBJ1-3; a weak D match, TRBD1 (6 bases). V lost 5 bases and J 4 bases, leaving 9 bases between the germline ends. Per germline, CDR1 SNHLY and CDR2 FYNNEI. CDR3 length: 13 residues. The CDR3 loop is CASSSGGGNTIYF. CDR3 in DNA: TGTGCCAGCAGTTCGGGGGGCGGAAACACCATATATTTT.

The J gene is TRBJ1-1, the V gene TRBV20-1; no definite D call. The V and J ends lost 0 bases and 2 bases respectively, with 1 base between them. CDR1 and CDR2 (germline): DFQATT, SNEGSKA (reference sequence). The CDR3 loop spans 11 amino acids. CDR3 protein: CSARENTEAFF. CDR3 bases: TGCAGTGCTAGAGAAAACACTGAAGCTTTCTTT.

The chain couples TRBV7-9 to TRBJ2-1, with TRBD2 identical over 8 bases. The CDR3 loop spans 13 amino acids. The V gene end was trimmed by 7 bases and the J gene end by 5 bases; junction bases not matched to a gene: 4. Germline-derived CDR1 and CDR2 are SEHNR and FQNEAQ (reference sequence). CDR3 protein: CASTVAGNNEQFF. CDR3 bases: TGTGCCAGCACGGTAGCGGGAAACAATGAGCAGTTCTTC.

The chain employs TRBV28 and TRBJ2-7; 9 bases are shared with TRBD1. The CDR3 length is 14 residues. Germline-derived CDR1 and CDR2 are MDHEN and SYDVKM. With 6 bases clipped from V and 4 bases from J, the junction kept 7 bases outside the gene matches. CDR3 in DNA: TGTGCCAGCAGGGACAGGGGTCGGCGGTACGAGCAGTACTTC. Protein product: CASRDRGRRYEQYF.

The chain joins TRBV9 to TRBJ1-6; D gene ambiguous. The V end was cut by 0 bases, the J end by 4 bases, with 5 bases between. This CDR3 spans 14 amino acids. From germline, CDR1 is SGDLS and CDR2 YYNGEE. The chain's CDR3 is CASSVEQYNSPLHF. The CDR3 DNA reads TGTGCCAGCAGCGTAGAGCAGTATAATTCACCCCTCCACTTT.

The chain is built from TRBV7-8 and TRBJ2-5, with 10 bases identical to TRBD2. Germline V CDR1 and CDR2: SGHVS, FQNEAQ. With V trimmed by 5 bases and J by 4 bases, 13 bases remained unmatched. The CDR3 runs to 17 residues. The CDR3 is CASSARSRAGGGETQYF. CDR3 DNA sequence: TGTGCCAGCAGCGCCCGTAGCCGAGCGGGAGGGGGAGAGACCCAGTACTTC.

This clone was observed once. The DNA for the CDR3 is TGTGCCAGCAGTTTCTCCCCTGGAGGGACTGAAGCTTTCTTT. Translation gives CASSFSPGGTEAFF. The J gene is TRBJ1-1, the V gene TRBV27; unclear D gene. From germline, CDR1 is MNHEY and CDR2 SMNVEV (reference sequence). The CDR3 runs to 14 residues. V was trimmed by 3 bases and J by 5 bases, leaving 13 bases between them.

CDR3 DNA sequence: TGTGCCAGCAGTCTCCGACAGGGCAATCAGCCCCAGCATTTT. Translated: CASSLRQGNQPQHF. This chain links TRBV6-2 or TRBV6-3 with TRBJ1-5; tentatively, D is TRBD1 (6 bases). Between the trimmed V and J ends, which lost 5 bases and 2 bases, there was a span of 10 bases. CDR3 size: 14 residues. Germline V gene sequence: CDR1 MNHEY, CDR2 SVGEGT.

Only one count was recorded for this clone. The V gene is TRBV19, the J gene TRBJ1-1; D is undetermined. V was cut by 0 bases and J by 0 bases, with 5 bases left in between. This CDR3 spans 14 amino acids. Germline assignment: CDR1 LNHDA and CDR2 SQIVND (reference sequence). CDR3 sequence: CASSIEHLNTEAFF. Here the CDR3 DNA reads TGTGCCAGTAGTATAGAACACCTGAACACTGAAGCTTTCTTT. The full variable domain, completed using reference TRBV19 and TRBJ1-1, is DGGITQSPKYLFRKEGQNVTLSCEQNLNHDAMYWYRQDPGQGLRLIYYSQIVNDFQKGDIAEGYSVSREKKESFPLTVTSAQKNPTAFYLCASSIEHLNTEAFFGQGTRLTVV.

The DNA of the CDR3 is TGTGCCAGTATCCAGACAGGGGTGAACACTGAAGCTTTCTTT. Translated, it gives CASIQTGVNTEAFF. This chain links TRBV19 with TRBJ1-1; TRBD1 matches at 8 bases. Unmatched junction bases numbered 4, after V lost 7 bases and J lost 0 bases. Germline CDR1 reads LNHDA; CDR2 reads SQIVND (reference sequence). The CDR3 length is 14 residues.

CDR3 loop: CASSAGLAYEQFF. CDR3 in DNA: TGTGCCAGTAGCGCCGGACTAGCTTATGAGCAGTTCTTC. The genes are TRBV19 and TRBJ2-1, with 8 bases identical to TRBD2. Germline CDR1 LNHDA, CDR2 SQIVND (reference sequence). The V segment lost 6 bases and the J segment 8 bases; nucleotides outside the gene matches: 6. The CDR3 loop spans 13 amino acids.

The rearrangement uses TRBV5-6 and TRBJ2-3; D remains ambiguous. The V gene's germline CDR1 is SGHDT and CDR2 YYEEEE. V shed 0 bases and J shed 6 bases, with 8 bases lying between them. The CDR3 has 13 residues. The CDR3 DNA reads as TGTGCCAGCAGCTTGGCCCCCGGGGATACGCAGTATTTT. Its translation is CASSLAPGDTQYF.

This rearrangement joins TRBV27 to TRBJ2-3; D may be TRBD1 (7 bases). The ends were cut back, 7 bases at V and 9 bases at J, with 14 bases in the middle. The germline V gene encodes CDR1 MNHEY and CDR2 SMNVEV (reference sequence). The CDR3 totals 12 residues. CDR3 sequence reads: CASTQGGETQYF. In nucleotides, the CDR3 is TGTGCCAGCACCCAGGGGGGAGAAACGCAGTATTTT.

V gene TRBV7-2 combines with J gene TRBJ2-7; no definite D call. The V and J ends lost 0 bases and 2 bases respectively, with 5 bases between them. Germline values: CDR1 SGHTA, CDR2 FQGNSA. This CDR3 contains 13 residues. The CDR3 DNA reads TGTGCCAGCAGCTTAGCCTGGACCTACGAGCAGTACTTC. It yields the protein CASSLAWTYEQYF.

This chain connects TRBV27 to TRBJ2-5, with 11 bases matching TRBD1. This CDR3 has 15 residues. Trimming at V came to 5 bases and at J to 4 bases, leaving 6 bases not matched to a gene. CDR1 is MNHEY and CDR2 is SMNVEV in the germline V gene (reference sequence). The CDR3 bases are TGTGCCAGCAGTCTGGGGACAGGGGGAAGAGAGACCCAGTACTTC. As protein: CASSLGTGGRETQYF.

This clone was observed once. CDR3 DNA sequence: TGTGCCAGCAGCTCTAAGCGGGGGGACCAAGAGACCCAGTACTTC. Translation gives CASSSKRGDQETQYF. The chain joins TRBV5-4 to TRBJ2-5, with 9 bases lining up with TRBD2. V lost 3 bases, J lost 0 bases, and 3 bases stayed unmatched. The length of the CDR3 is 15 residues. Germline CDR1 and CDR2: SGHNT and YYREEE (reference sequence).

The chain uses TRBV7-2 and TRBJ2-5; perhaps D is TRBD1 or TRBD2 (7 bases each). The CDR3 has 16 amino acids. Germline CDR1 and CDR2: SGHTA and FQGNSA. V was pared by 0 bases and J by 4 bases, with 15 bases between. The CDR3 bases are TGTGCCAGCAGCTTAGCCCCAGGGGGGGCGGGAGAGACCCAGTACTTC. This gives the protein CASSLAPGGAGETQYF.

V usage is TRBV21-1 and J usage is TRBJ2-5; the table's D call of TRBD2 was not tested on the DNA. TRBV21-1 is reported as a pseudogene. CDR3 size: 16 residues. CDR3 protein: CASSKGVPGGLGTQYF. DNA for the CDR3: TGTGCCAGCAGCAAAGGGGTTCCGGGAGGGCTTGGGACCCAGTACTTC.

The chain carries TRBV19 and TRBJ2-1, with 14 bases fitting TRBD2. This CDR3 is 16 amino acids long. After removal of 4 bases from V and 6 bases from J, the junction contained 5 bases not matched to a gene. Germline V gene sequence: CDR1 LNHDA, CDR2 SQIVND (reference sequence). The CDR3 sequence: CASSTPGTSGSNEQFF. CDR3 DNA: TGTGCCAGTAGTACCCCCGGGACTAGCGGGAGCAATGAGCAGTTCTTC.

This rearrangement joins TRBV6-5 to TRBJ2-7; tentatively, D is TRBD1 (7 bases). This CDR3 contains 16 residues. Germline-derived CDR1 and CDR2 are MNHEY and SVGAGI. Trimming shortened V by 0 bases and J by 4 bases, and 16 bases separated the two germline ends. Here the CDR3 reads CASSYSTRGALYEQYF. CDR3 coding DNA: TGTGCCAGCAGTTACTCTACCAGGGGGGCTTTATACGAGCAGTACTTC.

This chain links TRBV19 with TRBJ2-3; 8 nucleotides match TRBD2. V dropped 7 bases and J dropped 2; count of bases not matched to a gene: 14. Germline CDR1 reads LNHDA; CDR2 reads SQIVND (reference sequence). The CDR3 loop spans 17 amino acids. The CDR3 sequence: CASISRSPGGYTDTQYF. The CDR3 nucleotides read TGTGCCAGTATAAGCCGATCCCCGGGAGGGTACACAGATACGCAGTATTTT.

The chain uses TRBV4-3 and TRBJ1-6; D is possibly TRBD1 (5 bases). V lost 0 bases to trimming and J lost 7 bases, with 7 bases between them. This CDR3 has 14 residues. Germline CDR1 LGHNA, CDR2 YSLEER. CDR3 region: CASSQERGNSPLHF. DNA for the CDR3: TGCGCCAGCAGCCAAGAACGGGGGAATTCACCCCTCCACTTT.

This sequence joins TRBV28 and TRBJ2-7; D possibly corresponds to TRBD1 (8 bases). V lost 5 bases, J lost 2 bases, and 16 bases lay in between. From germline, CDR1 is MDHEN and CDR2 SYDVKM. The length of the CDR3 is 15 residues. Written as DNA, the CDR3 is TGTGCCAGCAGTGCGTACAGGGGGGGGCCCTACGAGCAGTACTTC. Residues: CASSAYRGGPYEQYF.